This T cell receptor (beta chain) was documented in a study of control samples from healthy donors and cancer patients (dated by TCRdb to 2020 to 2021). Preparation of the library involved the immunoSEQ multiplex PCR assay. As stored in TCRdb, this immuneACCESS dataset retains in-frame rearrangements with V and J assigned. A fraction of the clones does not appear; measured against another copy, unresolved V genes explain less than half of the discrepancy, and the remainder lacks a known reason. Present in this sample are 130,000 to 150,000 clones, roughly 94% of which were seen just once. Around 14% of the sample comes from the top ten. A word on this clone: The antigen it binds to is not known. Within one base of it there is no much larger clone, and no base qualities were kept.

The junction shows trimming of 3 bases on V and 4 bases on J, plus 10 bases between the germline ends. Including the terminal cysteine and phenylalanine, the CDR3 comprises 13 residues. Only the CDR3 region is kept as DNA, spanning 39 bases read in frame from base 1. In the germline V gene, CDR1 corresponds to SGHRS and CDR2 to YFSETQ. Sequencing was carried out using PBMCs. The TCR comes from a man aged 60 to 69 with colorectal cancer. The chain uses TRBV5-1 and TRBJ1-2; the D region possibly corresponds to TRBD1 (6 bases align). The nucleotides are TGCGCCAGCAGCTCAACAGGGCCCTATGGCTACACCTTC. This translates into CASSSTGPYGYTF.